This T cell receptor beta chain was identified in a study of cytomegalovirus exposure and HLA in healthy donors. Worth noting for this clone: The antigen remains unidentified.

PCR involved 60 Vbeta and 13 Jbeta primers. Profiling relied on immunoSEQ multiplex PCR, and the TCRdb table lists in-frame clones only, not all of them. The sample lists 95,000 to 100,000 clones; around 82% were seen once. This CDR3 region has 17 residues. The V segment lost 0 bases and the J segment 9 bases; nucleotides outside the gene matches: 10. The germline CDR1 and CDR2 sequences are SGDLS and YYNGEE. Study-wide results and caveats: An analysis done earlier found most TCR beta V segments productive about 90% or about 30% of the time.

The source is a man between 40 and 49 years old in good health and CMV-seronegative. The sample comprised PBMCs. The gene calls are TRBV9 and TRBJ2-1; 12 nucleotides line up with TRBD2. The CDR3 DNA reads TGTGCCAGCAGCGTAGCATCGGCTAGCGGGAGGGCTATTGAGCAGTTCTTC. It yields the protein CASSVASASGRAIEQFF.